This T cell receptor beta chain emerged from a study of identical twins. Broader study findings: Invariant T cells like MAIT and iNKT could partly confound the zero-insertion analyses. Beta out-of-frame sequences showed weaker excess twin sharing.

One entry per CDR3 protein results from TCRdb running MiXCR on the 5' RACE reads. The sample comprises roughly 1,500,000 distinct CDR3 sequences, around a third of which are singletons, and about 0.27% rests with the top ten. Comments on this clonotype: Its specificity is not known.

The CDR3 extends over 18 amino acids. V was clipped by 5 bases and J by 7 bases; unmatched bases: 16. The V gene's germline CDR1 is MDHEN and CDR2 SYDVKM. This chain uses TRBV28 with TRBJ2-1; 11 nucleotides align to TRBD2. The source of this sequence is a newborn girl in good health. Sequencing used cord blood. The CDR3 bases are TGTGCCAGCAGTCTAGACTCCTCACTAGCGGGGGAGGTAAATGAGCAGTTCTTC. Amino acid sequence: CASSLDSSLAGEVNEQFF. The full variable domain, its missing parts supplied by reference TRBV28 and TRBJ2-1, is DVKVTQSSRYLVKRTGEKVFLECVQDMDHENMFWYRQDPGLGLRLIYFSYDVKMKEKGDIPEGYSVSREKKERFSLILESASTNQTSMYLCASSLDSSLAGEVNEQFFGPGTRLTVL.